This entry is about one TCR beta chain. No antigen is known for it. This entry is derived from a study of cytomegalovirus exposure and HLA in healthy donors. Study in general: Early on, a data release was issued that held roughly 80 million unique TCRs from HLA-typed donors.

Overall study findings and caveats: Rarity characterized most TCR sequences, yet some public TCRs appeared in many donors. In vitro experiments confirmed that three CMV-associated chains were specific for CMV antigens.

PCR primers comprised 60 Vbeta and 13 Jbeta primers. Per the study methods: Among the unique TCR beta chains that a later analysis counted, about 84 million in all, 9.5 million to 12 million were shared. The protocol was immunoSEQ multiplex PCR, while the TCRdb copy is restricted to in-frame clones and leaves out a portion. The V and J calls and clone size were taken over from that table, and D and trimming were inferred from the DNA. The sample records some 130,000 clones, roughly 79% being singletons. This CDR3 region has 14 residues. The V end lost 3 bases, the J end lost 9 bases, and 19 bases lay between the germline ends. Germline V gene data show CDR1 as SQVTM and CDR2 as ANQGSEA.

This clonotype was obtained from a man aged 18 to 30 in good health and CMV-seronegative. Sequenced input: PBMCs. J is TRBJ2-3 and V is TRBV29-1, with D hard to call. CDR3 nucleotide sequence: TGCAGCGTTGACTTAGTGGTCGGCGTCGGGACGCAGTATTTT. Its translation is CSVDLVVGVGTQYF.